This T cell receptor (beta chain) was recorded in a study of blood T cells in healthy people across ages. Regarding the study as a whole: More naive CD4+ cells and higher diversity marked long-lived donors relative to aged donors.

The CDR3 has 16 residues. This clonotype occurred a few times. What it binds is unknown. Together with a sample-barcoded 5' primer, a J-beta primer mix was included in a second PCR lasting about 7 to 12 cycles. TCRdb reprocessed the 5' RACE reads via MiXCR and lists one record per CDR3 protein. In the table there are about 770,000 distinct CDR3 sequences, under 45% of which are singletons. The sequence was collected from a man aged 55 to 70 in good health. Sequencing input: blood. V is TRBV21-1 and J is TRBJ1-6. TRBV21-1 is a documented pseudogene. CDR3 bases: TGTGCCAGCAGCAAAGCGGGAGGGCACCTGGGTTCACCCCCCCACTTT. The encoded protein is CASSKAGGHLGSPPHF.